This TCR beta chain was obtained from a study of blood T cell repertoires in COVID-19. Overall study: Sites across the United States, Italy and Spain contributed samples from acute and convalescent COVID-19.

Authors' analysis steps: Using reference gene primer amplification, nucleated cell counts were estimated. TCRdb keeps only in-frame clones here, not all; method: immunoSEQ multiplex PCR. V and J calls and clone size are those listed in that table; D and trimming were worked out from the DNA. The sample holds about 320,000 clones, 90% seen once. Cohort allocation depended upon clinical history that participants reported. Germline assignment: CDR1 LGHNA and CDR2 YSLEER. The V gene lost 4 bases and the J gene lost 6 bases, with 15 bases spanning the gap. The CDR3 loop spans 14 amino acids. What was sequenced was PBMCs or T cells enriched from blood (not recorded which). The genes are TRBV4-3 and TRBJ1-1; D uncertain. The source of this sequence is a woman aged 25 to 45 who had been exposed to COVID-19. In DNA form, the CDR3 reads TGCGCCAGCAGCCCGAGATGGCAGGACTCTGAAGCTTTCTTT. Translated, it gives CASSPRWQDSEAFF.